These T cell receptor beta chains were read from a single sample in a study of CD8 T cells in ankylosing spondylitis. TCRdb independently ran MiXCR on the 5' RACE reads; one entry per CDR3 protein. The sample consists of 750,000 to 850,000 distinct CDR3 sequences, around 11% of them appearing once. Sequencing input: blood, either unsorted or a sorted T cell fraction (not recorded which). These receptors all stem from a male donor with ankylosing spondylitis. CDR3s include the opening cysteine and the closing phenylalanine or tryptophan. The D gene is left open where the match is weak. Rows give clone size only sometimes, using once, few, many, or a class for an expanded clone.

CDR3nt	CDR3aa	d_gene	abundance	v_gene	j_gene
TGTGCCAGCAGTGACTCGCGCCGGGACTCGGGGGAGCAGTACTTC	CASSDSRRDSGEQYF	-	few	TRBV6-5	TRBJ2-7
TGTGCCAGCAGTCTTCCACAGGGGTTGAATTCACCCCTCCACTTT	CASSLPQGLNSPLHF	TRBD1	-	TRBV6-1	TRBJ1-6
TGCAGTGCCCCGACACCCGGGGTTGAGCAGTTCTTC	CSAPTPGVEQFF	-	-	TRBV20-1	TRBJ2-1
TGTGCCAGCACTCCAGGACAGGCGATCACGAACACCGGGGAGCTGTTTTTT	CASTPGQAITNTGELFF	TRBD1	many	TRBV6-2/TRBV6-3	TRBJ2-2
TGTGCCAGCTCTATCATAAGACTAGCGCGTCAAGAGACCCAGTACTTC	CASSIIRLARQETQYF	TRBD2	-	TRBV18	TRBJ2-5
TGCAGTGCCAACATACAGGAACAGCCCCAGCATTTT	CSANIQEQPQHF	-	-	TRBV20-1	TRBJ1-5
TGTGCCAGCAGCTTAAACCAGGAGGCGGGCTACACCTTC	CASSLNQEAGYTF	-	few	TRBV7-9	TRBJ1-2
TGTGCCAGCAGCGTAGTACAGGGCCTCAACAATGAGCAGTTCTTC	CASSVVQGLNNEQFF	-	many	TRBV9	TRBJ2-1
TGCGCCAGCAGCCAAACGACCGGGACAGGGCCTAACTATGGCTACACCTTC	CASSQTTGTGPNYGYTF	TRBD1	few	TRBV4-3	TRBJ1-2
TGCAGCGGGAGCGCGCCCGGGACTAGTCCCCCAAGTGGGGAGCTGTTTTTT	CSGSAPGTSPPSGELFF	TRBD2	few	TRBV29-1	TRBJ2-2
TGCAGTGCTAGTGTCAGACCGATATACGGGACCCAGTACTTC	CSASVRPIYGTQYF	-	-	TRBV20-1	TRBJ2-5
TGTGCCAGCAGCCGGGCAACCGGGGTCCAGGGGAATCAGCCCCAGCATTTT	CASSRATGVQGNQPQHF	-	many	TRBV5-5	TRBJ1-5
TGCAGCGTTGTGGGGGGCCTGGGGGACTATGGCTACACCTTC	CSVVGGLGDYGYTF	-	-	TRBV29-1	TRBJ1-2